The T cell receptor beta chain under discussion was sequenced for a study of blood T cell repertoires in COVID-19 (TCRdb year 2020). At the level of the whole study: The collaborator samples originated in the United States, Italy and Spain and spanned the acute and convalescent phases of COVID-19. The material from the prospective study consisted of cDNA or gDNA derived from T cells, B-cell-depleted T cells, or PBMCs. HLA class I and class II types, where available, came from metadata supplied by the sample provider rather than from assay-based typing. The samples were drawn from two sources: the first 160 participants of the ongoing ImmuneRACE study, and over 950 subjects contributed by 6 global collaborators. The repertoires were made available in a free public database intended to serve as a resource for research on the immune response to SARS-CoV-2. Subjects who had been exposed to COVID-19, were actively infected with it, or had recovered from it provided the deeply sampled blood TCRbeta repertoires that made up the dataset. A de-identified subject ID, COVID-19 status, age in years and sex were almost always included in the sample metadata.

Collaborating institutions collected whole blood in K2EDTA tubes following their own protocols. For TCRbeta analysis, collaborators shipped samples as frozen whole blood, isolated PBMCs, or DNA extracted from either of those sample types. TCRbeta CDR3 regions were amplified from genomic DNA by means of the immunoSEQ Assay, a bias-controlled multiplex PCR. As for how the authors treated the data: Within the assay, amplification of reference gene primers was used to estimate how many nucleated cells each sample contained. To quantify the absolute abundance of each unique TCRbeta CDR3 rearrangement, sequence reads were collapsed and filtered. For each sample, productive Simpson clonality was calculated as the square root of Simpson's diversity index across productive rearrangements. Sourced from immuneACCESS, this table was stored by TCRdb with only in-frame sequences that have V and J called. A share of the clones is absent; for the studies checked, an unresolved V gene accounts for under half, and the remainder has no known explanation. V and J calls and clone size come straight from that table; D and trimming were deduced from the DNA. Recorded for this sample are 120,000 to 150,000 clones; roughly 89% of them occurred a single time. 1.5% to 2% of the sample is held by the ten biggest clonotypes.

Points the paper makes about the study in general: Clinical and demographic metadata were provided uncurated, with the amount varying by source and participant.

This clone was picked up a small number of times. Its antigen is currently not known. Nothing much larger sits one base from this clone, and base qualities are not available. Sequencing was carried out using peripheral blood. This TCR was sampled from a human donor in a cohort sampled during active COVID-19.

Here the CDR3 is given as CASSEGDFYGYTF. The bases are TGTGCCAGCAGTGAAGGAGACTTCTATGGCTACACCTTC. The V and J segments used are TRBV2 and TRBJ1-2; the D gene is unclear. From the cysteine through the phenylalanine, the CDR3 covers 13 amino acids. The only DNA kept is the CDR3, 39 bases in frame from the first base. CDR1 SNHLY and CDR2 FYNNEI are derived from the germline V gene. At the junction V is shortened by 1 base and J by 4 bases, with 7 bases in between.